One TCR beta chain is described in this entry. The data are from a study of OX40 agonist ivuxolimab in advanced cancers. Study at large: 40% to 50% of patients had received prior checkpoint inhibitor therapy. The study reported partial responses in three patients: one hepatocellular carcinoma, two cutaneous melanoma.

Measured with immunoSEQ multiplex PCR; TCRdb has only the in-frame clones, and not every one. Among 55,000 to 75,000 clones listed, approximately 90% were seen once. This TCR was sampled from an adult with an advanced solid tumor such as melanoma, head and neck, liver or kidney cancer. This material consisted of CD4+ or CD8+ T cells sorted from blood, taken in a trial of the OX40 agonist ivuxolimab.

DNA for the CDR3: TGTGCCAGCACCACAGGGAGTACCATCACAGATACGCAGTATTTT. This translates into CASTTGSTITDTQYF. This chain links TRBV28 with TRBJ2-3; D is perhaps TRBD1 (6 bases). Germline V gene sequence: CDR1 MDHEN, CDR2 SYDVKM. V lost 7 bases and J lost 2, with 16 bases in between. The CDR3 has 15 residues.